These T cell receptor beta chains were read from a single sample in a study of blood T cell repertoires in COVID-19. Clones were sequenced by immunoSEQ multiplex PCR, and TCRdb holds only the in-frame ones, with some missing. The sample holds around 94,000 clones, roughly 90% seen once. Input material: peripheral blood. All receptors derive from a woman aged 45-65 years with COVID-19, enrolled during active disease. Each CDR3 is given with its conserved first and last residue. The order of the fields is D gene, clone size, V gene, J gene, CDR3 protein, CDR3 DNA. A D gene is named only where the DNA matches it firmly. Rows may omit the clone size; those that give it use once, few, many or a size class.

TRBD1	.	TRBV27	TRBJ1-1	CASRGQGGTEAFF	TGTGCCAGCAGGGGACAGGGTGGCACTGAAGCTTTCTTT
TRBD1	.	TRBV9	TRBJ2-5	CASSVGQGAGETQYF	TGTGCCAGCAGCGTAGGGCAGGGGGCTGGGGAGACCCAGTACTTC
.	.	TRBV9	TRBJ1-3	CASTSAGGGNTIYF	TGTGCCAGCACATCGGCCGGGGGTGGAAACACCATATATTTT
.	.	TRBV5-6	TRBJ2-3	CASSLGQGSDTQYF	TGTGCCAGCAGCTTGGGGCAGGGTTCAGATACGCAGTATTTT
.	.	TRBV2	TRBJ1-5	CASRNQQPQHF	TGTGCCAGCAGGAATCAGCAGCCCCAGCATTTT
.	.	TRBV5-4	TRBJ2-5	CASSTGLGQETQYF	TGTGCCAGCAGCACCGGACTGGGCCAAGAGACCCAGTACTTC
TRBD2	.	TRBV28	TRBJ2-1	CASSLAGGFYNEQFF	TGTGCCAGCAGCCTAGCGGGGGGATTCTACAATGAGCAGTTCTTC
.	.	TRBV10-3	TRBJ2-7	CAITQTPSYEQYF	TGTGCCATCACCCAGACACCGAGCTACGAGCAGTACTTC
TRBD2	once	TRBV10-3	TRBJ2-5	CAISERLAGETLQETQYF	TGTGCCATCAGTGAACGGCTAGCGGGGGAGACGCTCCAAGAGACCCAGTACTTC
TRBD1	.	TRBV4-1	TRBJ2-2	CASSQEPGTGNTGELFF	TGCGCCAGCAGCCAAGAACCCGGGACAGGGAACACCGGGGAGCTGTTTTTT
TRBD1	.	TRBV3-1/TRBV3-2	TRBJ1-4	CASSLTTGKEKLFF	TGTGCCAGCAGCCTTACGACAGGGAAAGAAAAACTGTTTTTT
TRBD1	.	TRBV5-4	TRBJ2-2	CASSLKGAGTGELFF	TGTGCCAGCAGCTTGAAGGGGGCAGGCACCGGGGAGCTGTTTTTT
.	.	TRBV7-9	TRBJ2-2	CASSATATGELFF	TGTGCCAGCAGCGCGACAGCAACCGGGGAGCTGTTTTTT
.	.	TRBV5-1	TRBJ1-3	CASSFGQSGNTIYF	TGCGCCAGCAGCTTTGGACAGTCTGGAAACACCATATATTTT
TRBD1	.	TRBV5-1	TRBJ1-6	CASSVSGQGNSPLHF	TGCGCCAGCAGCGTTTCGGGACAGGGGAATTCACCCCTCCACTTT
TRBD1	.	TRBV6-5	TRBJ1-1	CASSYTGGDTEAFF	TGTGCCAGCAGTTATACAGGGGGGGACACTGAAGCTTTCTTT
.	.	TRBV11-3	TRBJ2-5	CASSSSGMEETQYF	TGTGCCAGCAGCTCGTCAGGGATGGAAGAGACCCAGTACTTC
TRBD1	.	TRBV5-1	TRBJ1-1	CASSPGTGGRNTEAFF	TGCGCCAGCAGCCCCGGTACAGGGGGCCGGAACACTGAAGCTTTCTTT
TRBD2	.	TRBV10-2	TRBJ2-5	CASSVTSGAETQYF	TGCGCCAGCAGTGTAACTAGCGGGGCGGAGACCCAGTACTTC
.	once	TRBV28	TRBJ1-3	CASARFFGNTIYF	TGTGCCAGCGCTAGGTTTTTCGGAAACACCATATATTTT
TRBD1	.	TRBV10-3	TRBJ1-6	CAIRTGGENSPLHF	TGTGCCATCAGGACAGGGGGCGAGAATTCACCCCTCCACTTT
.	.	TRBV7-2	TRBJ2-7	CASSSPLGEQYF	TGTGCCAGCAGCTCTCCGCTAGGCGAGCAGTACTTC
.	.	TRBV5-1	TRBJ1-4	CASSSSGHPATNEKLFF	TGCGCCAGCAGCTCCTCGGGACACCCTGCAACTAATGAAAAACTGTTTTTT
TRBD2	.	TRBV12-5	TRBJ2-3	CASRTSGGRIDTQYF	TGTGCTAGTAGGACTAGCGGGGGTAGGATAGATACGCAGTATTTT
.	.	TRBV7-6	TRBJ2-4	CASSLGPTGGPLAKNIQYF	TGTGCCAGCAGCTTGGGACCGACTGGGGGCCCCTTAGCCAAAAACATTCAGTACTTC
TRBD2	.	TRBV29-1	TRBJ2-1	CSGHSGVSYNEQFF	TGCAGCGGACACAGCGGGGTCTCCTACAATGAGCAGTTCTTC
TRBD1	.	TRBV4-1	TRBJ1-1	CASSNTGVGAEAFF	TGCGCCAGCAGCAATACAGGGGTTGGGGCTGAAGCTTTCTTT
.	once	TRBV15	TRBJ2-5	CATSRDPPTSGSQYF	TGTGCCACCAGCAGAGATCCGCCTACCTCGGGGTCCCAGTACTTC
.	.	TRBV7-9	TRBJ2-7	CASSRREPSSYEQYF	TGTGCCAGCAGCCGTCGGGAGCCGAGCTCCTACGAGCAGTACTTC
TRBD1	.	TRBV9	TRBJ1-2	CASSVAKGARRVDGYTF	TGTGCCAGCAGCGTAGCTAAGGGGGCGCGGCGGGTGGATGGCTACACCTTC
.	once	TRBV6-5	TRBJ2-4	CASSLTGAKNIQYF	TGTGCCAGCAGCTTAACAGGGGCCAAAAACATTCAGTACTTC
TRBD1	.	TRBV5-5	TRBJ1-2	CASSLGQGANYGYTF	TGTGCCAGCAGCTTGGGACAGGGGGCTAACTATGGCTACACCTTC
TRBD1	.	TRBV2	TRBJ1-2	CASRRAGTGAFRYTF	TGTGCCAGCAGGAGAGCCGGGACAGGGGCTTTTCGCTACACCTTC
.	.	TRBV30	TRBJ2-4	CAWSPQDIQYF	TGTGCCTGGAGTCCCCAGGACATTCAGTACTTC
TRBD1	.	TRBV2	TRBJ1-4	CASREDGTGSEKLFF	TGTGCCAGCAGGGAGGACGGGACAGGGAGTGAAAAACTGTTTTTT
.	.	TRBV3-1/TRBV3-2	TRBJ2-1	CASSQLGLYNEQFF	TGTGCCAGCAGCCAATTGGGGCTTTACAATGAGCAGTTCTTC
.	.	TRBV19	TRBJ1-5	CASSIDILPGSSNQPQHF	TGTGCCAGTAGTATAGATATTCTCCCGGGGTCGAGCAATCAGCCCCAGCATTTT
.	.	TRBV30	TRBJ1-1	CAWSVEQAEAFF	TGTGCCTGGAGTGTAGAGCAGGCCGAAGCTTTCTTT
.	.	TRBV6-5	TRBJ2-7	CASSYRGSADEQYF	TGTGCCAGCAGTTACCGCGGATCGGCGGACGAGCAGTACTTC
.	.	TRBV4-1	TRBJ1-6	CASSLTGLFNSPLHF	TGCGCCAGCAGCCTTACGGGACTCTTCAATTCACCCCTCCACTTT
.	.	TRBV11-3	TRBJ1-1	CASSLVGGANTEAFF	TGTGCCAGCAGCCTCGTGGGGGGGGCGAACACTGAAGCTTTCTTT
.	.	TRBV5-4	TRBJ1-2	CASTDLSDSPDSGYTF	TGTGCCAGCACCGATCTCTCCGACAGTCCCGACAGCGGCTACACCTTC
TRBD1	.	TRBV28	TRBJ1-1	CASSSIPQGANTEAFF	TGTGCCAGCAGTTCCATTCCTCAGGGGGCGAACACTGAAGCTTTCTTT
.	.	TRBV7-3	TRBJ1-1	CASRRQTNTEAFF	TGTGCCAGCAGGCGACAGACGAACACTGAAGCTTTCTTT
TRBD1	.	TRBV6-2/TRBV6-3	TRBJ1-2	CASSSPTGGRGYTF	TGTGCCAGCAGTTCCCCGACAGGGGGTAGGGGCTACACCTTC
TRBD1	.	TRBV28	TRBJ1-6	CASRIPDRGSPLHF	TGTGCCAGCAGGATCCCGGACAGGGGTTCACCCCTCCACTTT
.	.	TRBV24-1	TRBJ2-1	CAHPALRPRNEQFF	TGTGCCCACCCAGCGCTACGGCCACGCAATGAGCAGTTCTTC
TRBD2	once	TRBV4-3	TRBJ2-1	CASSQDASGGNEQFF	TGCGCCAGCAGCCAAGACGCTAGCGGGGGGAATGAGCAGTTCTTC
.	.	TRBV6-5	TRBJ1-1	CASSYSTGGRTEAFF	TGTGCCAGCAGTTACTCGACGGGGGGGCGGACTGAAGCTTTCTTT
TRBD1	.	TRBV6-2/TRBV6-3	TRBJ1-4	CASSYASGQVNEKLFF	TGTGCCAGCAGTTACGCCTCGGGACAGGTTAATGAAAAACTGTTTTTT
TRBD2	.	TRBV3-1/TRBV3-2	TRBJ2-3	CASSQDLAGGSDTQYF	TGTGCCAGCAGCCAAGATTTAGCGGGGGGATCAGATACGCAGTATTTT
.	.	TRBV5-6	TRBJ2-7	CASSLLSYEQYF	TGTGCCAGCAGCTTGTTGTCTTACGAGCAGTACTTC